Following are 2 T cell receptor beta chains from one sample sequenced in a study of HIV-infected patients and healthy controls. From the 5' RACE reads, TCRdb called clonotypes with MiXCR, one entry per CDR3 protein. The sample holds 60,000 to 70,000 distinct CDR3 sequences, 15% to 20% seen once. Material: CD4+ T cells from blood. Receptor source: a human donor in good health.

The chain couples TRBV5-5 to TRBJ1-6; D is unresolved. The CDR3 totals 16 residues. Germline V gene lookup returns CDR1 SGHKS and CDR2 YYEKEE (reference sequence). With 0 bases removed from V and 0 bases from J, the gap between germline ends came to 7 bases. CDR3 coding DNA: TGTGCCAGCAGCTTGGACCCGAGCTCCTATAATTCACCCCTCCACTTT. It specifies CASSLDPSSYNSPLHF.

This clonotype was observed a few times. The rearrangement links TRBV3-1 to TRBJ2-3; D is undetermined. The germline gives CDR1 LGHDT, CDR2 YNNKEL (reference sequence). V was trimmed by 5 bases and J by 7 bases, leaving 10 bases between them. This CDR3 comprises 12 residues. CDR3 protein: CASSSDFNTQYF. CDR3 nucleotides: TGTGCCAGCAGCTCCGACTTTAATACGCAGTATTTT.